These 25 T cell receptor beta chains were all obtained from the same sample, sequenced in a study of T cells in women clearing cervical HPV infection. Produced via immunoSEQ multiplex PCR; TCRdb's table is partial and in-frame only. Here the sample table reports approximately 12,000 clones. The sequenced sample consisted of blood buffy coat. Receptors originate from a woman between 18 and 70 years old with a cervical HPV16 infection that either progressed to CIN3+ or cleared (not recorded which).

About this clone: The read finishes 3 residues shy of the CDR3 end, and the germline J gene is used to complete it. The V gene is TRBV11-2, the J gene TRBJ2-7; 14 positions match TRBD2. J lost 5 bases, V lost 5 bases, and 5 bases had no gene match. Germline CDR1 reads SGHAT; CDR2 reads FQNNGV. The CDR3 spans 15 residues. CDR3 region: CASSTRTSGGNEQYF. Partial CDR3 DNA: TGTGCCAGCAGCACCAGGACTAGCGGGGGGAACGAG.

A remark on this clone: The CDR3 end lies 3 residues beyond the end of the read and is filled in from the germline J gene. The chain couples TRBV5-1 to TRBJ2-3, with 10 bases identical to TRBD1. Per germline, CDR1 SGHRS and CDR2 YFSETQ. J lost 5 bases, V lost 1 base, and 4 bases had no gene match. The CDR3 length is 15 residues. The CDR3 bases that were read are TGCGCCAGCAGCTTGAGGACAGGGGGAGGAGATACG. As protein: CASSLRTGGGDT. The full CDR3 is CASSLRTGGGDTQYF.

Comments on this clone: The read halts 3 residues ahead of the CDR3 end, with the missing end drawn from the germline J gene. This chain joins TRBV5-1 and TRBJ2-2, with D perhaps TRBD1 (6 bases). The ends were cut back, 4 bases at V and 2 bases at J, with 30 bases in the middle. The CDR3 consists of 21 residues. Germline lookup yields CDR1 SGHRS and CDR2 YFSETQ. CDR3 DNA, as far as it was read: TGCGCCAGCAGCAATGGACAGCGGTGGGAATCGTCTACCGTAAACACCGGGGAG. Residues: CASSNGQRWESSTVNTGE. The full CDR3 reads CASSNGQRWESSTVNTGELFF.

On this clone itself: The read gets to within 3 residues of the CDR3 end, and the germline J gene fills in the rest. The chain carries TRBV30 and TRBJ1-5, with a possible D match to TRBD1 (5 bases). V lost 3 bases and J lost 5, with 11 bases in between. The CDR3 extends over 13 amino acids. Germline V gives CDR1 GTSNPN, CDR2 SVGIG (reference sequence). Incomplete CDR3 DNA: TGTGCCTGGAGCCCAGGGTACTATCAGCCC. Translation gives CAWSPGYYQP. The full CDR3 protein reads CAWSPGYYQPQHF.

Concerning this clone: The read ends 3 residues early relative to the CDR3; the germline J gene fills the gap. The chain recombines TRBV5-1 with TRBJ2-1; a weak D match, TRBD2 (5 bases). This CDR3 comprises 14 residues. V gave up 6 bases and J gave up 7 bases, with 17 bases separating them. Looked up from germline, CDR1 is SGHRS and CDR2 is YFSETQ. The CDR3 loop is CASTPEVASNEQFF. The DNA read from the CDR3 is TGCGCCAGCACCCCGGAGGTAGCGTCTAATGAG.

Comment on this clone: The CDR3 extends 3 residues past the end of the read, so its final part is completed from the germline J gene. The chain has TRBV6-2 or TRBV6-3 and TRBJ1-2, with 7 bases lining up with TRBD1. The CDR3 spans 15 residues. Germline CDR1 reads MNHEY; CDR2 reads SVGEGT. The DNA read from the CDR3 is TGTGCCAGCAGTTACCTTCGGGACAGTTCGCGGGGC. This sequence encodes CASSYLRDSSRG. The complete CDR3 sequence is CASSYLRDSSRGYTF.

A remark on this clone: The read halts 3 residues ahead of the CDR3 end, with the missing end drawn from the germline J gene. V gene TRBV27 combines with J gene TRBJ1-2; TRBD1 aligns across 9 bases. CDR1 is MNHEY and CDR2 is SMNVEV in the germline V gene (reference sequence). J was trimmed by 1 base and V by 4 bases; bases with no gene match: 13. The CDR3 spans 18 residues. The covered CDR3 bases are TGTGCCAGCAGTTCGGGGACAGGGTTGAAGGGGGTTAACTATGGC. Translation: CASSSGTGLKGVNYG. The complete CDR3 protein is CASSSGTGLKGVNYGYTF.

As for this clone: The read falls 3 residues short of the CDR3 end, and the missing part is taken from the germline J gene. The chain joins TRBV5-1 to TRBJ2-6; 12 bases map to TRBD2. Germline V lookup: CDR1 SGHRS, CDR2 YFSETQ. V lost 4 bases to trimming and J lost 2 bases; unmatched junction nucleotides: 4. The CDR3 spans 17 residues. The CDR3 region is CASSATSGGTGANVLTF. CDR3 bases read: TGCGCCAGCAGCGCGACTAGCGGGGGAACTGGGGCCAACGTC.

Notes on this clone: The CDR3 extends 3 residues past the end of the read, so its final part is completed from the germline J gene. The genes are TRBV5-5 and TRBJ2-2; D might be TRBD1 (6 bases). The V gene lost 2 bases and the J gene lost 0 bases, with 8 bases spanning the gap. The CDR3 runs to 15 residues. In germline, CDR1 is SGHKS, CDR2 YYEKEE (reference sequence). The sequenced CDR3 bases are TGTGCCAGCAGCTTCGGACAGCCGAACACCGGGGAG. Its protein is CASSFGQPNTGE. The whole CDR3 reads CASSFGQPNTGELFF.

To note about this clone: The read comes to an end 3 residues before the CDR3 does, leaving the germline J gene to fill in the end. The rearrangement uses TRBV7-6 and TRBJ1-2; the D is unclear. The CDR3 is 16 amino acids. Germline V gives CDR1 SGHVS, CDR2 FNYEAQ. CDR3 amino acids: CASSFRPAPTNGDYTF. Partial CDR3 DNA: TGTGCCAGCAGCTTTCGCCCCGCGCCGACAAATGGTGAC.

Remarks on this clone: Read sequence stops 3 residues before the CDR3 end, and the germline J gene provides the missing end. The V and J genes are TRBV6-2 or TRBV6-3 and TRBJ1-2; 8 nucleotides agree with TRBD1. Germline assignment: CDR1 MNHEY and CDR2 SVGEGT. The CDR3 runs to 14 residues. The sequenced part of the CDR3 DNA is TGTGCCAGCAGCCCACCAGGGGGCGGGTTCGGC. Its protein product is CASSPPGGGFG. The full CDR3 protein reads CASSPPGGGFGYTF.

Details on this clone: The CDR3 extends 3 residues past the end of the read, so its final part is completed from the germline J gene. The V gene is TRBV6-1, the J gene TRBJ2-5; TRBD1 matches at 8 bases. The CDR3 has 13 residues. The germline CDR1 and CDR2 sequences are MNHNS and SASEGT. J gave up 5 bases and V 4 bases, and 3 bases lay outside the gene matches. The part of the CDR3 DNA that was read is TGTGCCAGCAGTGGACAGGGGTGGGAGACC. Translating it yields CASSGQGWET. The CDR3, in full, reads CASSGQGWETQYF.

Concerning this clone itself: The read falls 3 residues short of the CDR3 end, and the missing part is taken from the germline J gene. This chain uses TRBV2 with TRBJ2-6; TRBD2 aligns across 10 bases. Germline V lookup: CDR1 SNHLY, CDR2 FYNNEI. V trimming: 7 bases; J trimming: 4 bases; junction bases outside the gene matches: 4. The CDR3 loop spans 15 amino acids. CDR3 in amino acids: CASTLAGVGANVLTF. CDR3 DNA (partial): TGTGCCAGCACTCTAGCGGGGGTCGGGGCCAACGTC.

As regards this clone: The read ends 3 residues shy of where the CDR3 ends; the end is completed using the germline J gene. The rearrangement uses TRBV7-7 and TRBJ2-5; tentatively, D is TRBD1 (5 bases). The germline V gene encodes CDR1 SSHAT and CDR2 FNYEAQ (reference sequence). This CDR3 has 16 residues. V lost 1 base and J lost 1, with 13 bases in between. CDR3 region: CASSLGLGQGQETQYF. Partial CDR3 DNA: TGTGCCAGCAGCTTAGGGTTGGGGCAGGGCCAAGAGACC.

This clone counts as medium-sized by frequency. The read comes to an end 3 residues before the CDR3 does, leaving the germline J gene to fill in the end. This sequence joins TRBV7-2 and TRBJ2-3; a possible D gene is TRBD1 (6 bases). The CDR3 runs to 14 residues. The germline V gene has CDR1 SGHTA and CDR2 FQGNSA. V dropped 5 bases and J dropped 4 bases, with 13 bases sitting between them. The DNA read from the CDR3 is TGTGCCAGCAGCCTCAGACAGGCCCCAGATACG. Protein sequence: CASSLRQAPDT. The CDR3, in full, reads CASSLRQAPDTQYF.

This clone shows up as medium-sized by frequency. Coverage ceases 3 residues before the CDR3 finishes, and the germline J gene fills in the end. The chain has TRBV6-2 or TRBV6-3 and TRBJ2-5, with D possibly being TRBD2 (7 bases). This CDR3 spans 14 amino acids. V lost 2 bases and J lost 1, with 8 bases in between. Germline lookup yields CDR1 MNHEY and CDR2 SVGEGT. The sequenced part of the CDR3 DNA is TGTGCCAGCAGTTACGGGGGGGCCCAAGAGACC. Translated: CASSYGGAQET. Given in full, the CDR3 is CASSYGGAQETQYF.

Comment on this clone: Coverage ceases 3 residues before the CDR3 finishes, and the germline J gene fills in the end. The chain joins TRBV30 to TRBJ2-3; 9 bases agree with TRBD1. The CDR3 covers 15 residues. Losses at the gene ends were 2 bases for V and 5 bases for J; bases not matched to a gene: 8. Germline CDR1 GTSNPN, CDR2 SVGIG (reference sequence). The CDR3 DNA, read in part, is TGTGCCTGGAGTCCCGGGACAGGGTTGGTAGATACG. Translated: CAWSPGTGLVDT. The entire CDR3 reads CAWSPGTGLVDTQYF. Looking up the rest from reference TRBV30 and TRBJ2-3 gives the full variable domain: SQTIHQWPATLVQPVGSPLSLECTVEGTSNPNLYWYRQAAGRGLQLLFYSVGIGQISSEVPQNLSASRPQDRQFILSSKKLLLSDSGFYLCAWSPGTGLVDTQYFGPGTRLTVL.

Details on this clone: The read gets to within 3 residues of the CDR3 end, and the germline J gene fills in the rest. This chain uses TRBV6-2 or TRBV6-3 with TRBJ2-2; D is unclear. V was clipped by 6 bases and J by 6 bases, with 8 bases between them. Germline V gene data show CDR1 as MNHEY and CDR2 as SVGEGT. The CDR3 runs 12 residues. CDR3 DNA (partial): TGTGCCAGCAGGGGCAGGCCCGGGGAG. This translates into CASRGRPGE. In full, the CDR3 reads CASRGRPGELFF.

Turning to this clone: The CDR3 end lies 3 residues beyond the end of the read and is filled in from the germline J gene. The chain joins TRBV30 to TRBJ1-4, with D possibly TRBD1 on 5 matching bases. The germline V gene encodes CDR1 GTSNPN and CDR2 SVGIG (reference sequence). This CDR3 contains 15 residues. CDR3 DNA (partial): TGTGCCTGGAGTGTGAAGGTCTCTGGGGCCAACGTA. Its protein product is CAWSVKVSGANV. In full, the CDR3 is CAWSVKVSGANVLFF.

A note on this clone: The read ends 3 residues early relative to the CDR3; the germline J gene fills the gap. The chain carries TRBV29-1 and TRBJ1-2; unclear D gene. The CDR3 runs to 10 residues. In germline, CDR1 is SQVTM, CDR2 ANQGSEA. CDR3 sequence: CSVELGGYTF. The DNA read from the CDR3 is TGCAGCGTTGAACTGGGCGGG.

Remarks on this clone: The CDR3 end falls 3 residues outside the read, so it is completed with the germline J gene. The chain employs TRBV19 and TRBJ2-2; D perhaps matches TRBD2 (7 bases). The CDR3 consists of 14 residues. Germline lookup yields CDR1 LNHDA and CDR2 SQIVND (reference sequence). The V end lost 8 bases, the J end lost 6 bases, and 16 bases lay between the germline ends. The sequenced CDR3 bases are TGTGCCAGTGAGGGGGGGTTCTTGGCCGGGGAG. It encodes CASEGGFLAGE. The full CDR3 sequence reads CASEGGFLAGELFF.

Points on this clone: The read stops 3 residues short of the end of the CDR3; the missing end is completed from the germline J gene. The rearrangement joins TRBV6-2 or TRBV6-3 to TRBJ2-6; 7 positions match TRBD1. V gave up 6 bases and J gave up 0 bases; unmatched junction bases: 5. CDR1 and CDR2 (germline): MNHEY, SVGEGT. The CDR3 has 16 residues. CDR3 sequence: CASRVTGASGANVLTF. CDR3 DNA, as far as it was read: TGTGCCAGCAGAGTTACAGGGGCCTCTGGGGCCAACGTC.

To note about this clone: The sequenced fragment ends 3 residues before the CDR3 boundary, so the rest is inferred from the germline J gene. V and J are TRBV27 and TRBJ1-6; 11 bases fit TRBD1. CDR1 and CDR2 from the germline V gene are MNHEY and SMNVEV (reference sequence). This CDR3 contains 18 residues. J was trimmed by 1 base and V by 5 bases; bases with no gene match: 7. The CDR3 is CASSAGQGALSYNSPLHF. The sequenced part of the CDR3 DNA is TGTGCCAGCAGTGCTGGACAGGGGGCTTTATCCTATAATTCACCC.

Concerning this clone itself: The read ends 3 residues early relative to the CDR3; the germline J gene fills the gap. The chain uses TRBV7-2 and TRBJ2-3; weak D call: TRBD2 (6 bases). CDR1 SGHTA and CDR2 FQGNSA come from the germline V gene. CDR3 length equals 15 residues. CDR3 protein: CASSLAGGSNQPQYF. The DNA read from the CDR3 is TGTGCCAGCAGCTTAGCGGGGGGATCTAATCAGCCG.

About this clone itself: Read data end 3 residues before the CDR3 end; the end is taken from the germline J gene. This chain joins TRBV12-3 or TRBV12-4 and TRBJ1-3; possibly TRBD1 for D (5 bases). The CDR3 sequence is 13 residues long. The germline V and J ends were trimmed by 5 bases and 2 bases, with 7 bases remaining between them. The sequenced part of the CDR3 DNA is TGTGCCAGCAGTCGGGGGGCTGGAAACACC. This gives the protein CASSRGAGNT. The whole CDR3 protein reads CASSRGAGNTIYF.